A single sample gave rise to the 15 T cell receptor beta chains below, sequenced in a study of technical replicates of blood from a few donors. The table came from immunoSEQ multiplex PCR; TCRdb's copy has only in-frame clones and leaves some out. The data show tens of thousands of clones, about 92% seen once. The material sequenced was T cells isolated from PBMCs. All receptors derive from a human donor in good health.

This chain connects TRBV30 to TRBJ1-2, with D possibly being TRBD1 (6 bases). Germline CDR1 GTSNPN, CDR2 SVGIG (reference sequence). V was trimmed by 2 bases and J by 4 bases, leaving 8 bases between them. The CDR3 spans 12 residues. CDR3 DNA sequence: TGTGCCTGGAGTCAACAGGGCTATGGCTACACCTTC. Amino acids: CAWSQQGYGYTF.

The chain links TRBV29-1 to TRBJ2-1, with 13 bases fitting TRBD2. This CDR3 comprises 13 residues. The ends lost 6 bases at V and 4 bases at J; junction bases unmatched: 0. Germline CDR1 reads SQVTM; CDR2 reads ANQGSEA. CDR3 loop: CSVLAGGYNEQFF. The CDR3 nucleotides are TGCAGCGTACTAGCGGGAGGGTACAATGAGCAGTTCTTC.

This rearrangement joins TRBV11-2 to TRBJ2-6; 8 bases are shared with TRBD2. There are 13 residues in the CDR3. Germline CDR1 SGHAT, CDR2 FQNNGV. The J segment lost 16 bases and the V segment lost 6 bases, leaving 11 bases of the junction unmatched. The CDR3 nucleotides are TGTGCCAGCAGATCCCGGGGGGGACGCTCACTGACTTTC. Amino acid sequence: CASRSRGGRSLTF.

The chain joins TRBV6-5 to TRBJ1-2; tentative D call: TRBD1 (6 bases). V dropped 6 bases and J dropped 8 bases, with 19 bases sitting between them. The CDR3 contains 14 residues. Germline CDR1 reads MNHEY; CDR2 reads SVGAGI. The CDR3 DNA reads as TGTGCCAGCAGCACGCCATGGGGGGGCTCGGGCTACACCTTC. Amino acids: CASSTPWGGSGYTF.

The rearrangement joins TRBV19 to TRBJ2-7; TRBD1 agrees at 10 bases. Germline V gene lookup returns CDR1 LNHDA and CDR2 SQIVND (reference sequence). The CDR3 is made up of 14 amino acids. J lost 3 bases, V lost 4 bases, and 3 bases had no gene match. The chain's CDR3 is CASSTGQGIYEQYF. DNA of the CDR3: TGTGCCAGTAGTACGGGACAGGGGATCTACGAGCAGTACTTC.

On this clone itself: The sample has other DNA sequences that encode this CDR3 too. The chain employs TRBV19 and TRBJ2-7; weak D call: TRBD2 (5 bases). V lost 8 bases to trimming and J lost 0 bases, with 11 bases between them. The germline CDR1 and CDR2 sequences are LNHDA and SQIVND (reference sequence). The CDR3 runs 13 residues. The CDR3 DNA reads as TGTGCCAGTTCAAGCGGACTCTCCTACGAGCAGTACTTC. Amino acid sequence: CASSSGLSYEQYF.

The chain carries TRBV7-3 and TRBJ1-1; D ambiguous. Trimming stripped 6 bases from V and 1 base from J, with 9 bases between. In germline, CDR1 is SGHTA, CDR2 FQGTGA. The CDR3 loop spans 13 amino acids. Here the CDR3 reads CASRSTPNTEAFF. The CDR3, as DNA: TGTGCCAGCAGGTCGACACCGAACACTGAAGCTTTCTTT.

The chain is built from TRBV19 and TRBJ1-4, with 7 nucleotides matching TRBD1. This CDR3 contains 14 residues. V gave up 4 bases and J gave up 8 bases; unmatched junction bases: 7. CDR1 and CDR2 (germline): LNHDA, SQIVND (reference sequence). In nucleotides, the CDR3 is TGTGCCAGTAGTACGACAGGGTTTGGAGAAAAACTGTTTTTT. Translated: CASSTTGFGEKLFF.

The CDR3 coding sequence is TGTGCCAGTAACGCCAGGGACAGGGATTACAATGAGCAGTTCTTC. This translates into CASNARDRDYNEQFF. The V gene is TRBV28, the J gene TRBJ2-1, with 9 bases identical to TRBD1. V dropped 9 bases and J dropped 4; count of bases not matched to a gene: 10. CDR1 and CDR2 (germline): MDHEN, SYDVKM. The CDR3 loop spans 15 amino acids.

The J gene is TRBJ2-5, the V gene TRBV5-6; no clear D gene. This CDR3 region has 11 residues. Trimming took 3 bases from V and 5 from J, leaving 5 bases between them. CDR1 SGHDT and CDR2 YYEEEE come from the germline V gene. In DNA, the CDR3 is TGTGCCAGCAGCTCTCGGGAGACCCAGTACTTC. Protein: CASSSRETQYF.

This sequence joins TRBV12-5 and TRBJ2-1; 8 bases map to TRBD1. V lost 4 bases, J lost 11 bases, and 16 bases stayed unmatched. CDR3 size: 16 residues. Looked up from germline, CDR1 is LGHNT and CDR2 is FRNRAP. In nucleotides, the CDR3 is TGTGCTAGTGGTTCGCGGACAGGGTTGTCCCCGTTGCAGCAGTTCTTC. It codes for CASGSRTGLSPLQQFF.

The gene calls are TRBV6-5 and TRBJ2-7, with no clear D. This CDR3 comprises 14 residues. Trimming took 0 bases from V and 3 from J, leaving 9 bases between them. Germline V gene lookup returns CDR1 MNHEY and CDR2 SVGAGI. The CDR3 coding sequence is TGTGCCAGCAGTTACTCGCCGGTTAACTACGAGCAGTACTTC. This sequence encodes CASSYSPVNYEQYF.

As DNA, the CDR3 is TGCGCCAGCAGCCACGGCTACGAGCAGTACTTC. This codes for CASSHGYEQYF. The V call is TRBV4-1, the J call TRBJ2-7; D ambiguous. V lost 3 bases, J lost 3 bases, and 3 bases lay in between. The CDR3 length is 11 residues. Germline V gene lookup returns CDR1 MGHRA and CDR2 YSYEKL.

The chain recombines TRBV11-2 with TRBJ2-7, with D possibly TRBD2 on 6 matching bases. Germline CDR1 is SGHAT and CDR2 is FQNNGV. V was cut by 2 bases and J by 2 bases, with 10 bases left in between. The CDR3 sequence is 14 residues long. The CDR3 region has the DNA TGTGCCAGCAGCTTATCGGTAGCGGCCTACGAGCAGTACTTC. Its translation: CASSLSVAAYEQYF.

The chain employs TRBV27 and TRBJ2-7; TRBD1 aligns across 10 bases. Germline CDR1 reads MNHEY; CDR2 reads SMNVEV (reference sequence). The CDR3 length is 15 residues. The V segment lost 6 bases and the J segment 3 bases; nucleotides outside the gene matches: 8. The CDR3 here is CASSERDRGSYEQYF. CDR3 coding DNA: TGTGCCAGCAGCGAGAGGGACAGGGGTAGCTACGAGCAGTACTTC.